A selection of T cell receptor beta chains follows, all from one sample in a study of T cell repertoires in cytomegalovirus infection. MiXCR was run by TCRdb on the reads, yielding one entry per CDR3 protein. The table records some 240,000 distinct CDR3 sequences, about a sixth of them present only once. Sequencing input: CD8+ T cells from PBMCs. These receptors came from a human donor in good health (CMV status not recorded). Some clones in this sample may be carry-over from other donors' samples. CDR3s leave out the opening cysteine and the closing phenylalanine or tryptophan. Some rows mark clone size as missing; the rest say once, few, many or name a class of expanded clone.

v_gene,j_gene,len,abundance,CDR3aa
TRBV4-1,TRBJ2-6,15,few,ASSQDIRGAGANVLT
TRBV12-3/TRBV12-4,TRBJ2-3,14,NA,ASSLEDRGLADTQY
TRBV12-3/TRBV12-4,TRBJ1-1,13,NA,ASRQEPGRTTEAF
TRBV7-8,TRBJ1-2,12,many,ASSAGPLFYGYT
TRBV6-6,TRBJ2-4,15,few,ASSYSVTGGHGNIQY
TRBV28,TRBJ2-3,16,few,ASSFGGGTREYTDTQY
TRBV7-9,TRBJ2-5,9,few,ASEGQETQY
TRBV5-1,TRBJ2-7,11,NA,ASSLDSPGEQY
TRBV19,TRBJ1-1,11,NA,ASRIPGFFEAF
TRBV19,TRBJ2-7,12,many,ASSIAGSSYEQY
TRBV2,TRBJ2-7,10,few,ATTGEGYEQY
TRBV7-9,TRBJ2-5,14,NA,ASSPRTGPGRETQY
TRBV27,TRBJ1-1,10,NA,ASRIGNTEAF
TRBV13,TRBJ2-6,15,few,ASSLGTGVTGANVLT
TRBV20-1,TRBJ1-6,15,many,SARDSGTGTYNSPLH
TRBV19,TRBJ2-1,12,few,ASSIPQQYNEQF
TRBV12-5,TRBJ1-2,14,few,ASGSPATSDFRGYT
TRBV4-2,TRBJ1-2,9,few,ASSAQGGYT
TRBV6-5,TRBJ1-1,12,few,ASSKGARDTEAF
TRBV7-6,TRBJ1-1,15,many,ASSLALRGQGNTEAF
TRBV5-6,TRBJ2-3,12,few,ASSFPFSTDTQY
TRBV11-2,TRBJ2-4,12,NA,ASSHIARGDIQY
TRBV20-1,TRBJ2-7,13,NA,SARDLGTSSYEQY
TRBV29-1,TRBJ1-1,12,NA,SVPRGEWNTEAF
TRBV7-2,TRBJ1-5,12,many,ASSLGDINQPQH
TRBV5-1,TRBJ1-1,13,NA,ASSLGQGIRTEAF
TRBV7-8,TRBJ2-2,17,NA,ASSSHGGTSGGHTGELF
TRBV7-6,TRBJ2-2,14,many,ASSYLTGANTGELF
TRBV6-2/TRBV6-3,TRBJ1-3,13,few,ASRRGVTSGNTIY
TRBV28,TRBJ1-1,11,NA,ASSFFGNTEAF
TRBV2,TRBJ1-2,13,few,ASSVSGGFNYGYT
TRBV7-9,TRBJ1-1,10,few,ALVLGNTEAF
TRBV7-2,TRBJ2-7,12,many,ASNLSGGQNEQY
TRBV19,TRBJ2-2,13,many,ASSMTGLNTGELF
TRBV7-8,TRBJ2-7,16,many,ASSPGWTGTASSYEQY
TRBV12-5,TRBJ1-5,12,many,ASGPGPSNQPQH
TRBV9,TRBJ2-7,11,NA,ASSEQGSHEQY
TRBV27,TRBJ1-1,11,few,ASSPPTGRKAF
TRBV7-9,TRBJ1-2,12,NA,ASSSGTRNYGYT
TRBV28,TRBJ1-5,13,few,ASSLSATVNQPQH
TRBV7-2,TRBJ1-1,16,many,ASSTAGGQGYRVTEAF
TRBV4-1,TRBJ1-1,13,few,ASSQAGVGATEAF
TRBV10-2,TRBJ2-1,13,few,ASSESRHPGYEQF
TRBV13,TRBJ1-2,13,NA,ASSQNLDRGYGYT
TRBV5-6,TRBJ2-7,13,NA,ASSSSQGSSYEQY
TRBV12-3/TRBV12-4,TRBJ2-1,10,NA,ASSPWLDEQF
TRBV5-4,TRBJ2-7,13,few,ASSPDFGQTYEQY
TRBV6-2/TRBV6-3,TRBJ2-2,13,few,ASSRPGAGAGELF
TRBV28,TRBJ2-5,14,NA,ASSLASGGPGETQY
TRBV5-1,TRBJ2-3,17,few,ASSLEIDGEAIDADTQY
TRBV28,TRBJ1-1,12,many,ASREQGMNTEAF